These 31 T cell receptor beta chains share one sample of origin, sequenced in a study. MiXCR, run by TCRdb on the RT-PCR reads, gives a single entry per CDR3 protein. Found here are hundreds of thousands of distinct CDR3 sequences, approximately 14% of them singletons; the top ten hold 3.6%. The source material was memory CD4+ T cells from blood. Receptors were obtained from a female donor in good health, serving as a healthy control.

This clonotype came up many times. The chain combines TRBV5-4 with TRBJ2-5, with no clear D. Germline V gene data show CDR1 as SGHNT and CDR2 as YYREEE (reference sequence). V shed 0 bases and J shed 3 bases, with 6 bases lying between them. The CDR3 totals 13 residues. This CDR3 is CASSLAYEETQYF. CDR3 sequence (DNA): TGTGCCAGCAGCTTGGCCTACGAAGAGACCCAGTACTTC.

This clonotype was counted only a few times. The chain links TRBV30 to TRBJ1-1; no firm D call. Trimming shortened V by 0 bases and J by 4 bases, and 9 bases separated the two germline ends. Germline lookup yields CDR1 GTSNPN and CDR2 SVGIG (reference sequence). The CDR3 is 13 residues long. The CDR3 reads CAWSVLSGTEAFF. In DNA form, the CDR3 reads TGTGCCTGGAGTGTACTTAGTGGCACTGAAGCTTTCTTT.

This clonotype has ten or more counts. The chain employs TRBV9 and TRBJ2-3; D gene unclear. Germline V lookup: CDR1 SGDLS, CDR2 YYNGEE. The CDR3 is 15 amino acids. V was shortened by 0 bases and J by 0 bases, with 8 bases between the two germline ends. This CDR3 reads CASSVASRSTDTQYF. CDR3 DNA: TGTGCCAGCAGCGTAGCGTCCCGGAGCACAGATACGCAGTATTTT. The entire variable domain, with the rest obtained from reference TRBV9 and TRBJ2-3, is as follows: DSGVTQTPKHLITATGQRVTLRCSPRSGDLSVYWYQQSLDQGLQFLIQYYNGEERAKGNILERFSAQQFPDLHSELNLSSLELGDSALYFCASSVASRSTDTQYFGPGTRLTVL.

The chain carries TRBV9 and TRBJ1-6; D is undetermined. V gave up 3 bases and J gave up 10 bases, with 14 bases separating them. There are 14 residues in the CDR3. Germline CDR1 SGDLS, CDR2 YYNGEE. CDR3 DNA: TGTGCCAGCAGCGCTGCTAGGGAGGAGTCACCCCTCCACTTT. The encoded protein is CASSAAREESPLHF.

This clonotype occurred a few times. The DNA of the CDR3 is TGCAGTGCTATCAGCTTGGGGACCTCAGAGACCCAGTACTTC. The encoded protein is CSAISLGTSETQYF. The chain uses TRBV20-1 and TRBJ2-5; TRBD1 or TRBD2 may be the D gene (5 bases each). The ends were cut back, 4 bases at V and 4 bases at J, with 16 bases in the middle. Germline-derived CDR1 and CDR2 are DFQATT and SNEGSKA (reference sequence). The CDR3 loop spans 14 amino acids.

The chain employs TRBV15 and TRBJ2-5; D gene uncertain. Trimming removed 0 bases from V and 1 base from J, with 9 bases in between. The length of the CDR3 is 15 residues. Germline CDR1 reads LNHNV; CDR2 reads YYDKDF (reference sequence). CDR3 sequence reads: CATSRDLASQETQYF. The CDR3 coding sequence is TGTGCCACCAGCAGAGATTTGGCGAGCCAAGAGACCCAGTACTTC.

This clonotype has a handful of counts. J is TRBJ1-2 and V is TRBV5-1; 10 nucleotides line up with TRBD1. V lost 3 bases and J lost 8; bases outside the gene matches: 13. Germline V gives CDR1 SGHRS, CDR2 YFSETQ. This CDR3 region has 16 residues. This CDR3 is CASSSGSGQGLRGYTF. The CDR3 DNA is TGCGCCAGCAGCTCGGGCTCGGGACAGGGGTTGCGGGGCTACACCTTC.

The gene calls are TRBV20-1 and TRBJ2-7; tentatively, D is TRBD2 (7 bases). CDR1 and CDR2 from the germline V gene are DFQATT and SNEGSKA (reference sequence). V was cut by 3 bases and J by 3 bases, with 12 bases left in between. There are 13 residues in the CDR3. CDR3 sequence reads: CSARSGTRYEQYF. The CDR3, as DNA: TGCAGTGCTAGGAGCGGGACACGCTACGAGCAGTACTTC.

This clonotype was observed a few times. The gene calls are TRBV20-1 and TRBJ2-3; the match to TRBD1 covers 7 bases. Germline assignment: CDR1 DFQATT and CDR2 SNEGSKA (reference sequence). The CDR3 contains 14 residues. The trim removed 7 bases at V and 6 bases at J, leaving 13 bases unmatched. The CDR3 nucleotides read TGCAGTGTTTCCAGCGGCCCCAGGGGGGATACGCAGTATTTT. Encoded protein: CSVSSGPRGDTQYF.

The rearrangement joins TRBV18 to TRBJ2-7; TRBD1 matches 7 bases. Germline V CDR1 and CDR2: KGHSH, LQKENI. Germline trimming cut 3 bases from V and 3 bases from J; bases unmatched to any gene: 8. The CDR3 runs to 15 residues. CDR3 nucleotides: TGTGCCAGCTCACCTGGGCAGGGGGTTATCTACGAGCAGTACTTC. Translating gives CASSPGQGVIYEQYF.

There are a few counts of this clonotype. The junction departs from the called germline gene at one end, perhaps through a read error. The J gene is TRBJ2-5, the V gene TRBV11-2; D tentatively reads TRBD1 or TRBD2 (5 bases each). Germline V CDR1 and CDR2: SGHAT, FQNNGV. The CDR3 loop spans 13 amino acids. This CDR3 is CASSLAGRESQYF. In nucleotides, the CDR3 is TGTGCCAGCAGCTTAGCCGGCAGGGAGAGCCAGTACTTC. Based on the CDR3 plus reference TRBV11-2 and TRBJ2-5, the full variable domain is EAGVAQSPRYKIIEKRQSVAFWCNPISGHATLYWYQQILGQGPKLLIQFQNNGVVDDSQLPKDRFSAERLKGVDSTLKIQPAKLEDSAVYLCASSLAGRESQYFGPGTRLLVL.

V usage is TRBV11-1 and J usage is TRBJ1-2, with 8 bases aligning to TRBD1. Germline CDR1 is SGHAT and CDR2 is FQDESV (reference sequence). The CDR3 consists of 17 residues. The trim removed 0 bases at V and 4 bases at J, leaving 10 bases unmatched. The CDR3 region is CASSLAPGQAFIYGYTF. The DNA for the CDR3 is TGTGCCAGCAGCTTAGCGCCGGGACAGGCTTTCATCTATGGCTACACCTTC.

V is TRBV18 and J is TRBJ2-5, with D perhaps being TRBD1 or TRBD2 (6 bases each). This CDR3 comprises 15 residues. Between the trimmed V and J ends, which lost 4 bases and 9 bases, there was a span of 21 bases. Germline V gives CDR1 KGHSH, CDR2 LQKENI. Here the CDR3 DNA reads TGTGCCAGCTCACTCGTGTACAGGGACTCGCAGCCCCAGTACTTC. Translated, it gives CASSLVYRDSQPQYF.

This clonotype came up a few times. The J gene is TRBJ2-1, the V gene TRBV11-2; 8 bases map to TRBD2. This CDR3 is built from 16 residues. The V segment lost 5 bases and the J segment 4 bases; nucleotides outside the gene matches: 10. The germline CDR1 and CDR2 sequences are SGHAT and FQNNGV. For the CDR3, the DNA is TGTGCCAGCAGCCCGCGAGTTAGCGGGACTTACAATGAGCAGTTCTTC. Translation: CASSPRVSGTYNEQFF.

This chain links TRBV2 with TRBJ2-1; TRBD2 matches 9 bases. The CDR3 is made up of 13 amino acids. Germline values: CDR1 SNHLY, CDR2 FYNNEI. Trimming took 7 bases from V and 3 from J; bases not matched to a gene: 1. CDR3 sequence reads: CASKAGGYNEQFF. The DNA of the CDR3 is TGTGCCAGCAAAGCGGGAGGCTACAATGAGCAGTTCTTC.

This clonotype has more than one count but fewer than ten. The chain couples TRBV10-2 to TRBJ2-1; D remains unclear. Germline CDR1 and CDR2: WSHSY and SAAADI. V lost 6 bases, J lost 9 bases, and 15 bases lay in between. The CDR3 has 13 amino acids. CDR3 loop: CASSGYSPTEQFF. Here the CDR3 DNA reads TGCGCCAGCAGCGGGTATAGCCCCACTGAGCAGTTCTTC.

This clonotype has at least ten counts. V is TRBV4-1 and J is TRBJ2-5; 12 bases match TRBD2. The CDR3 spans 16 residues. Germline V gives CDR1 MGHRA, CDR2 YSYEKL. Trimming cost V 3 bases and J 3 bases; bases outside gene matches: 5. The CDR3 coding sequence is TGCGCCAGCAGCCACGCCCGGACTAGCGGGAAAGAGACCCAGTACTTC. Protein: CASSHARTSGKETQYF.

This clonotype turned up a few times. A read error may account for a junction end that differs from germline. The chain has TRBV6-5 and TRBJ2-5, with D uncertain. CDR3 length: 14 residues. Per germline, CDR1 MNHEY and CDR2 SVGAGI. The CDR3 nucleotides are TGTGCCAGCAGCCGAGGACGGGTCGAAGAGACCAAGTACTTC. Encoded protein: CASSRGRVEETKYF.

The table lists this clonotype with a few counts. This rearrangement joins TRBV7-2 to TRBJ2-7; D unresolved. The germline V and J ends were trimmed by 5 bases and 3 bases, with 11 bases remaining between them. The CDR3 runs to 13 residues. Germline V lookup: CDR1 SGHTA, CDR2 FQGNSA. The CDR3 sequence: CASSPVGFYEQYF. Here the CDR3 DNA reads TGTGCCAGCAGCCCCGTGGGGTTCTACGAGCAGTACTTC.

The chain recombines TRBV28 with TRBJ2-1; D possibly corresponds to TRBD2 (7 bases). CDR3 length: 15 amino acids. The V end lost 8 bases, the J end lost 9 bases, and 23 bases lay between the germline ends. Germline lookup yields CDR1 MDHEN and CDR2 SYDVKM. CDR3 sequence reads: CASLGGGSSRGEQFF. For the CDR3, the DNA is TGTGCCAGCCTGGGGGGCGGGAGTAGTAGGGGTGAGCAGTTCTTC. Together with reference TRBV28 and TRBJ2-1, the CDR3 gives the full variable domain: DVKVTQSSRYLVKRTGEKVFLECVQDMDHENMFWYRQDPGLGLRLIYFSYDVKMKEKGDIPEGYSVSREKKERFSLILESASTNQTSMYLCASLGGGSSRGEQFFGPGTRLTVL.

The CDR3 DNA reads TGTGCCAGCAGTCTGCACCAGTCGGGGTCCGGGGAGCTGTTTTTT. Translating it yields CASSLHQSGSGELFF. The chain is built from TRBV7-3 and TRBJ2-2, with D perhaps TRBD2 (5 bases). Trimming took off 6 bases at V and 6 bases at J, with 17 bases between the two ends. This CDR3 comprises 15 residues. Germline CDR1 reads SGHTA; CDR2 reads FQGTGA.

A few counts support this clonotype. The V and J genes are TRBV20-1 and TRBJ1-5; no clear D gene. V gave up 1 base and J gave up 0 bases, with 7 bases separating them. The germline V gene has CDR1 DFQATT and CDR2 SNEGSKA (reference sequence). This CDR3 has 14 amino acids. The CDR3 loop reads CSARGYYSNQPQHF. CDR3 coding DNA: TGCAGTGCTAGAGGGTATTATAGCAATCAGCCCCAGCATTTT.

At least ten counts were recorded for this clonotype. V is TRBV29-1 and J is TRBJ2-7; D might be TRBD1 (7 bases). Germline-derived CDR1 and CDR2 are SQVTM and ANQGSEA. V was trimmed by 7 bases and J by 4 bases, leaving 14 bases between them. This CDR3 is 12 amino acids long. DNA of the CDR3: TGCAGCGGCGGGGACAGCTTATACGAGCAGTACTTC. Its translation is CSGGDSLYEQYF.

This clonotype was observed at least ten times. The chain couples TRBV18 to TRBJ2-7; D remains unclear. The germline V gene encodes CDR1 KGHSH and CDR2 LQKENI. The CDR3 runs to 13 residues. V shed 3 bases and J shed 5 bases, with 11 bases lying between them. This CDR3 reads CASSPARIHEQYF. The DNA for the CDR3 is TGTGCCAGCTCACCGGCCAGGATCCACGAGCAGTACTTC.

Many counts were recorded for this clonotype. The DNA of the CDR3 is TGTGCCAGCAGTCCCCGGACTAGTGCCTACAATGAGCAGTTCTTC. It encodes CASSPRTSAYNEQFF. The chain has TRBV6-5 and TRBJ2-1, with 7 bases matching TRBD2. The CDR3 is 15 residues long. V dropped 5 bases and J dropped 2; count of bases not matched to a gene: 6. The germline CDR1 and CDR2 sequences are MNHEY and SVGAGI.

About this clonotype: Its ends do not fully match the called genes, so a read error is possible. V and J are TRBV5-5 and TRBJ1-2; D gene uncertain. The germline gives CDR1 SGHKS, CDR2 YYEKEE (reference sequence). The CDR3 is 15 amino acids. The CDR3 DNA sequence: TGTGCCAGCAGCTTGACGGGAGGAGTTAACTGTGGCTACACCTTC. It specifies CASSLTGGVNCGYTF.

The rearrangement joins TRBV20-1 to TRBJ1-5, with 8 bases lining up with TRBD1. The V and J ends lost 6 bases and 7 bases, in that order; junction bases with no gene match: 14. Germline V gene sequence: CDR1 DFQATT, CDR2 SNEGSKA (reference sequence). The CDR3 length is 15 residues. This CDR3 reads CSAPGGGQGKQPQHF. For the CDR3, the DNA is TGCAGTGCCCCCGGCGGAGGACAGGGAAAACAGCCCCAGCATTTT.

The V and J genes are TRBV21-1 and TRBJ2-7; the table assigns TRBD1, which was not confirmed against the DNA. TRBV21-1 is marked as a pseudogene. This CDR3 contains 14 residues. Written as DNA, the CDR3 is TGTGCCAGCAGCTACCGGGACCGCAACGGGAAGCAGTACTTC. It encodes CASSYRDRNGKQYF.

In its sample, this clonotype was seen many times. The chain carries TRBV6-5 and TRBJ2-1; no firm D call. Germline V gives CDR1 MNHEY, CDR2 SVGAGI. The CDR3 loop spans 12 amino acids. Trimming removed 8 bases at V and 9 bases at J, with 14 bases between. CDR3 DNA sequence: TGTGCCAGCTTCAAAACGGGTGGTGAGCAGTTCTTC. Translated, it gives CASFKTGGEQFF.

V gene TRBV7-2 combines with J gene TRBJ1-2; the match to TRBD1 covers 7 bases. Trimming at V came to 6 bases and at J to 8 bases, leaving 9 bases not matched to a gene. Per germline, CDR1 SGHTA and CDR2 FQGNSA. This CDR3 comprises 13 residues. CDR3 sequence reads: CASSADRVGGYTF. CDR3 nucleotide sequence: TGTGCCAGCAGTGCAGACAGGGTGGGGGGCTACACCTTC.

This sequence joins TRBV7-2 and TRBJ2-1; D remains unclear. Trimming cost V 1 base and J 5 bases, with 6 bases left between them. The CDR3 runs to 13 residues. Germline CDR1 is SGHTA and CDR2 is FQGNSA. The CDR3 DNA reads as TGTGCCAGCAGCTTAGATGATAACAATGAGCAGTTCTTC. As protein: CASSLDDNNEQFF.